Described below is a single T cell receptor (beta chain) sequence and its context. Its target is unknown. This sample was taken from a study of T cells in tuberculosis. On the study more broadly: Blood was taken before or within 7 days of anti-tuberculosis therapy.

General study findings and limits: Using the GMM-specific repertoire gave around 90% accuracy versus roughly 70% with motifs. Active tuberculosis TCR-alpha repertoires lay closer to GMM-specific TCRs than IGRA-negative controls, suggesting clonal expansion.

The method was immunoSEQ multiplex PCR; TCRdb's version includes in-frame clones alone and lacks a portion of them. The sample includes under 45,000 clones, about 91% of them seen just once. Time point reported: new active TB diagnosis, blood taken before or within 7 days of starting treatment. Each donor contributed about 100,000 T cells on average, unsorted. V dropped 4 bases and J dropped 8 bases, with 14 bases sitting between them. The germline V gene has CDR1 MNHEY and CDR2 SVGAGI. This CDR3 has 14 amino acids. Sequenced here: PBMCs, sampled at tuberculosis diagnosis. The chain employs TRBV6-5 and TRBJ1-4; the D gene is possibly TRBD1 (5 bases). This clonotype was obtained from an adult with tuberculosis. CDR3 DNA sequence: TGTGCCAGCAGTTGGGGGGGAGTTCAGGAAAAACTGTTTTTT. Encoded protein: CASSWGGVQEKLFF.